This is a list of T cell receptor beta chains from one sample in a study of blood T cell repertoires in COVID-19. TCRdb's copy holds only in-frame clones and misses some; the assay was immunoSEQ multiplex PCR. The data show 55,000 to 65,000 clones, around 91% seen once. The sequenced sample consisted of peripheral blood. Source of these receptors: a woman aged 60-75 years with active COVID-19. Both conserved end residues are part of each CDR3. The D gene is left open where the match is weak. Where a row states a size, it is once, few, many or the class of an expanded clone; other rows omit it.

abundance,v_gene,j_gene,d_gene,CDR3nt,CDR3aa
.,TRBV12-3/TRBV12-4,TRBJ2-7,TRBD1,TGTGCCAGCACCGGACAGGGGAGAGGCGAGCAGTACTTC,CASTGQGRGEQYF
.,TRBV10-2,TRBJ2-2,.,TGCGCCACCTTAAGAACCGGGAAAAGGACCGGGGAGCTGTTTTTT,CATLRTGKRTGELFF
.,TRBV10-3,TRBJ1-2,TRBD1,TGTGCCATCAGTACACAGGGGACTTATAACTATGGCTACACCTTC,CAISTQGTYNYGYTF
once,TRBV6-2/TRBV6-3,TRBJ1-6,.,TGTGCCAGCAGTTTACAGGCCCTCGGAAATTCACCCCTCCACTTT,CASSLQALGNSPLHF
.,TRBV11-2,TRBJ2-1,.,TGTGCCAGCCATTGGCGGGGCCAGGGAAATGAGCAGTTCTTC,CASHWRGQGNEQFF
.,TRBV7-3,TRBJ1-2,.,TGTGCCAGCAGCTTAGGGCTTGGCTACACCTTC,CASSLGLGYTF
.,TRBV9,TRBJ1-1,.,TGTGCCAGCAGCGCAGGGTTCATGAACACTGAAGCTTTCTTT,CASSAGFMNTEAFF
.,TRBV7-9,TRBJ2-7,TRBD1,TGTGCCAGCAGCTTGCTCCACCGGGACAGGGGCTACGAGCAGTACTTC,CASSLLHRDRGYEQYF
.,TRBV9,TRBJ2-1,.,TGTGCCAGCAGCACCCTTAGGGGCTATGAGCAGTTCTTC,CASSTLRGYEQFF
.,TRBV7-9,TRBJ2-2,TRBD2,TGTGCCAGCAGCAACTCCCTTTCGGGACTAGCGGGGGGGAACACCGGGGAGCTGTTTTTT,CASSNSLSGLAGGNTGELFF
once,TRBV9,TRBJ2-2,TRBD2,TGTGCCAGCAGCGAGGCGGGGGGCACCGGGGAGCTGTTTTTT,CASSEAGGTGELFF
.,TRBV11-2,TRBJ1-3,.,TGTGCCAGCAGTTGGGGACTTTCCTCTGGAAACACCATATATTTT,CASSWGLSSGNTIYF
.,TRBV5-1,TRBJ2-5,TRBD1,TGCGCCAGCAGCGACAGGGGGCTAGAGACCCAGTACTTC,CASSDRGLETQYF
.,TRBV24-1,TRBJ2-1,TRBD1,TGTGCCACCAGTTCCCGTATGGGACCAGGGGGGCAGTTCTTC,CATSSRMGPGGQFF
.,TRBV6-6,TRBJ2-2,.,TGTGCCAGCAGTGCAGGGGTTGGGGAGCTGTTTTTT,CASSAGVGELFF
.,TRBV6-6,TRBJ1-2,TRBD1,TGTGCCAGCAGTGGACCGGACAGGGTAAATGGCTACACCTTC,CASSGPDRVNGYTF
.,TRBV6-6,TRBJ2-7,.,TGTGCCAGCAGCCGACAGCGCTACGAGCAGTACTTC,CASSRQRYEQYF
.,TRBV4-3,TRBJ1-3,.,TGCGCCAGCAGCCAAGATGGCGGTACTTCTGGAAACACCATATATTTT,CASSQDGGTSGNTIYF
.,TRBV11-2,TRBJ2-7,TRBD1,TGTGCCAGCAGCGGCATAGGACAGGGGGTCTACGAGCAGTACTTC,CASSGIGQGVYEQYF
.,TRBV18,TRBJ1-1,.,TGTGCCAGCTCACCAGCCGGCAGGGCAATGAACACTGAAGCTTTCTTT,CASSPAGRAMNTEAFF
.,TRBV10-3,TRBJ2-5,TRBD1,TGTGCCATCAAAAGTGACAGGGGGTACCAAGAGACCCAGTACTTC,CAIKSDRGYQETQYF
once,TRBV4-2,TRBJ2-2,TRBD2,TGTGCCAGCAGCCAAGATCGCAGCGGGGGGGCCGGGGAGCTGTTTTTT,CASSQDRSGGAGELFF